The T cell receptor (beta chain) described here comes from a study of tumor-infiltrating lymphocytes in primary liver carcinoma. Study summary: Among the tumors, stages were T1-T3 N0M0 and sizes about 4.2 to 11 cm. General observations from the study: Tumor-adjacent and tumor-blood pairs displayed less overlap than did pairs of tumor regions.

Total RNA amounting to around 540 ng was the source from which TCR beta cDNA was made with a constant-region primer. What produced the TCR beta libraries was three nested multiplex PCR rounds using slightly modified ARM-PCR. The two initial PCR rounds, approximately 10 cycles each, used TRBV1-TRBV30 forward and C-beta reverse primers. Via MiXCR, TCRdb re-called the multiplex PCR reads, giving one row per CDR3 protein. Among some 200,000 distinct CDR3 sequences listed, about 65% were seen once. Of note for this clonotype: Its antigen is not known. Sequence at one end of the junction differs from germline and may be a read error.

Unsorted whole blood yielded the blood RNA, and germline DNA was also extracted. Chronic HBV infection was present in the patients, who were treatment-naive. The CDR3 is 15 residues long. The germline V gene encodes CDR1 SGHNT and CDR2 YYREEE (reference sequence). Sequencing was performed on peripheral blood. The chain couples TRBV5-4 to TRBJ2-5; TRBD1 or TRBD2 may be the D gene (5 bases each). This sequence was found in a woman in her fifties or sixties with primary liver carcinoma and hepatitis B virus infection. The CDR3 here is CAGSLNGDGQETQYF. For the CDR3, the DNA is TGTGCCGGCAGCTTGAACGGGGACGGCCAAGAGACCCAGTACTTC.